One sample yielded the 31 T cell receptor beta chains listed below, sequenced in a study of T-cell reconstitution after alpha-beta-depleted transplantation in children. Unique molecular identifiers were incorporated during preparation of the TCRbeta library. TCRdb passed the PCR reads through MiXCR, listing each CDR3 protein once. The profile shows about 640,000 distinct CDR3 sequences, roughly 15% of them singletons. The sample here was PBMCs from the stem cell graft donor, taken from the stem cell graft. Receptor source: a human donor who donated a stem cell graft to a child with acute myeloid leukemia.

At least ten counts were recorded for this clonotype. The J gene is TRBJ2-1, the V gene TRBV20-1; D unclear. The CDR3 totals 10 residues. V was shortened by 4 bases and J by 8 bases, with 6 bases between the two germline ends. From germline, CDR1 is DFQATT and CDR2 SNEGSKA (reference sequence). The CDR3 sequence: CSATRDEQFF. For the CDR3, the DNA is TGCAGTGCTACCCGGGATGAGCAGTTCTTC.

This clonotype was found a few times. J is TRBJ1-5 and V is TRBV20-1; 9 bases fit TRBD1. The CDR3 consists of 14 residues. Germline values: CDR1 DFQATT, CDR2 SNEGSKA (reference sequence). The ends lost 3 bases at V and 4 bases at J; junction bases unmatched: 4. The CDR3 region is CSASGTGINQPQHF. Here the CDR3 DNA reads TGCAGTGCTAGTGGGACAGGGATTAATCAGCCCCAGCATTTT.

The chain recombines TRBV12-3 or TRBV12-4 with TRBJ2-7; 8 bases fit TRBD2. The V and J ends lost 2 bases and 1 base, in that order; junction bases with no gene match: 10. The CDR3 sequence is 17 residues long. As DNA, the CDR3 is TGTGCCAGCAGTTTATGGCTCGGGGGGGCAGTTTCCTACGAGCAGTACTTC. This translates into CASSLWLGGAVSYEQYF.

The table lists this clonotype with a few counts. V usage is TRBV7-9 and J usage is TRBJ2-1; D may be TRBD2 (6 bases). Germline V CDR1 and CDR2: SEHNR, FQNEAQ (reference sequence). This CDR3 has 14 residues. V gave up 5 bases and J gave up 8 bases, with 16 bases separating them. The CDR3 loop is CASSTTRGAHEQFF. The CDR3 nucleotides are TGTGCCAGCAGCACGACTAGAGGCGCGCATGAGCAGTTCTTC.

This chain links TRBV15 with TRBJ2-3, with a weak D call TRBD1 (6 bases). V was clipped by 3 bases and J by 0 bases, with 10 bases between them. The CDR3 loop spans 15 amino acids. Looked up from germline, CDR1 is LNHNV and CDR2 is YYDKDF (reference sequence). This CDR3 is CATSRRTASTDTQYF. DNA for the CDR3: TGTGCCACCAGCAGGAGGACAGCTAGCACAGATACGCAGTATTTT.

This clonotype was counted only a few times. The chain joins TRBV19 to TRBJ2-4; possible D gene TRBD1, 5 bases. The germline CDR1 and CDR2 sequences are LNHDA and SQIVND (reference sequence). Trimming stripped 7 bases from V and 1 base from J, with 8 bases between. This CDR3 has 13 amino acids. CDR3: CASTHRAKNIQYF. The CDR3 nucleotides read TGTGCCAGTACCCACAGGGCCAAAAACATTCAGTACTTC.

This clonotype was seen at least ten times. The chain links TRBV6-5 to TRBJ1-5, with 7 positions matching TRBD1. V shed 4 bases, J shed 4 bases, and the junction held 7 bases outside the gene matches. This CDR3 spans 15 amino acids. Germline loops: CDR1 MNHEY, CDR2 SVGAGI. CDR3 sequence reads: CASSSYRGGNQPQHF. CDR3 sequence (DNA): TGTGCCAGCAGTTCCTACAGGGGAGGAAATCAGCCCCAGCATTTT.

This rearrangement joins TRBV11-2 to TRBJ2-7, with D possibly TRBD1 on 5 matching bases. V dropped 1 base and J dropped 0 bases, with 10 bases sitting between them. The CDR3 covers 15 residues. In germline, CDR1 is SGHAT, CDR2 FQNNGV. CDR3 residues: CASSLGQFSSYEQYF. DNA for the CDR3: TGTGCCAGCAGCTTAGGACAGTTCTCCTCCTACGAGCAGTACTTC.

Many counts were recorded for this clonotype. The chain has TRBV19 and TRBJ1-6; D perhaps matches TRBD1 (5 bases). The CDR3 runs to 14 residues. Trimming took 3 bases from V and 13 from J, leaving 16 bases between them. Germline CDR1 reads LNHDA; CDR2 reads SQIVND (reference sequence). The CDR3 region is CASSIGQGAGPLHF. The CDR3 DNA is TGTGCCAGTAGTATCGGGCAGGGCGCCGGGCCCCTCCACTTT.

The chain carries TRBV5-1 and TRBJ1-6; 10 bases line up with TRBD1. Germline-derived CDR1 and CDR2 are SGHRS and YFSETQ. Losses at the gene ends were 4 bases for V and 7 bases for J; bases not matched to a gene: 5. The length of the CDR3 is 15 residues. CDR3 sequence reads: CASSKTGGRNSPLHF. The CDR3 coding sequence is TGCGCCAGCAGCAAGACAGGGGGCCGGAATTCACCCCTCCACTTT.

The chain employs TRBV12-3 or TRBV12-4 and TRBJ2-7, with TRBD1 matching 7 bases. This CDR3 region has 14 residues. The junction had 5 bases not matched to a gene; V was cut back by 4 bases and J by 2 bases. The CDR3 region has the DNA TGTGCCAGCAGTTACAGGGGAAATCCCTACGAGCAGTACTTC. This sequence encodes CASSYRGNPYEQYF.

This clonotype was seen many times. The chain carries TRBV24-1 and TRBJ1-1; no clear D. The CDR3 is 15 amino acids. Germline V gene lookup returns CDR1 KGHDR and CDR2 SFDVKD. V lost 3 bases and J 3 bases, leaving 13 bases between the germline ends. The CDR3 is CATSDGSGIYTEAFF. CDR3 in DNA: TGTGCCACCAGTGATGGATCAGGAATTTACACTGAAGCTTTCTTT.

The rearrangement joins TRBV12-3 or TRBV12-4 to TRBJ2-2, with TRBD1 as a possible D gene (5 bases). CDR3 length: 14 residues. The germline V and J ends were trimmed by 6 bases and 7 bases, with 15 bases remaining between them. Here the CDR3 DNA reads TGTGCCAGCAGCTCTAGACTTCAGGGCGGGGAGCTGTTTTTT. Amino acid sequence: CASSSRLQGGELFF.

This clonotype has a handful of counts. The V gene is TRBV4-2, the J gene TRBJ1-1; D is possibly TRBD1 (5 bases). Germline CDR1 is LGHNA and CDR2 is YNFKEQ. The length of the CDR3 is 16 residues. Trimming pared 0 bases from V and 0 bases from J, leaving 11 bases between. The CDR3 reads CASSQDLWGMNTEAFF. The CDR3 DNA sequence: TGTGCCAGCAGCCAAGATCTCTGGGGGATGAACACTGAAGCTTTCTTT.

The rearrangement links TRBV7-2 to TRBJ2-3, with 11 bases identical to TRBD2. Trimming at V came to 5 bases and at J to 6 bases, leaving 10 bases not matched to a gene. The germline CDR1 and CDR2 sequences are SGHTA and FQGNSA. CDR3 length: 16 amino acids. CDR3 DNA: TGTGCCAGCAGCCTTCCCATAGCGGGGGGGGTGGATACGCAGTATTTT. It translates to CASSLPIAGGVDTQYF.

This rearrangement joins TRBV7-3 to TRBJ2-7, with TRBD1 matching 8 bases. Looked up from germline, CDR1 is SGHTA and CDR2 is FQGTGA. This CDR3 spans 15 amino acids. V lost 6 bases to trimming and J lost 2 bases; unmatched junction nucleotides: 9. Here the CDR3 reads CASSYRQGPTYEQYF. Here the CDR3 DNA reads TGTGCCAGCAGTTATAGACAGGGGCCCACCTACGAGCAGTACTTC.

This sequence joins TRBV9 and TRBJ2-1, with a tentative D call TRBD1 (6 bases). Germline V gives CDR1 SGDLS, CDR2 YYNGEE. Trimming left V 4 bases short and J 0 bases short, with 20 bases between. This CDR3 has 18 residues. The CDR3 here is CASSFGQGFDYSYNEQFF. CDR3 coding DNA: TGTGCCAGCAGCTTCGGGCAGGGGTTTGATTACTCCTACAATGAGCAGTTCTTC.

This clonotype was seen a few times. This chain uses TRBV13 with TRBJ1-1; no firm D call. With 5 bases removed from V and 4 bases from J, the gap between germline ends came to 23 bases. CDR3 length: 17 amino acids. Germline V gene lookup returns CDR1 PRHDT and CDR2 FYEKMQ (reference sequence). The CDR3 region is CASSPSLWGTRGTEAFF. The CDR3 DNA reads TGTGCCAGCAGCCCATCCTTATGGGGTACCCGGGGCACTGAAGCTTTCTTT.

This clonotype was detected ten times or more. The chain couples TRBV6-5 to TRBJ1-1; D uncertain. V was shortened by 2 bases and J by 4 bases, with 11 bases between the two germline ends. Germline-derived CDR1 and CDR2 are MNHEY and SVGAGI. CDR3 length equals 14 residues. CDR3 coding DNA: TGTGCCAGCAGTTACGGGAGTACGGCCACTGAAGCTTTCTTT. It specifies CASSYGSTATEAFF.

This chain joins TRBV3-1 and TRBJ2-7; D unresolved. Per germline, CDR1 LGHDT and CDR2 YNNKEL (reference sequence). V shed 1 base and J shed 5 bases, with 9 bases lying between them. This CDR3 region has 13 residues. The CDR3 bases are TGTGCCAGCAGCCAAGGCCAGCCGAACGAGCAGTACTTC. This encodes CASSQGQPNEQYF.

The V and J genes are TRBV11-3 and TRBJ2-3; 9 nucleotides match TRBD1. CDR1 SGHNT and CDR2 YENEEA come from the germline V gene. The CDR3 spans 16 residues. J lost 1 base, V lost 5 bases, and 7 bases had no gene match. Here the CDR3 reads CASSILTGGGTDTQYF. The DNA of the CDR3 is TGTGCCAGCAGCATACTGACAGGGGGTGGCACAGATACGCAGTATTTT.

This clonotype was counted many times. CDR3 amino acids: CSARDRIWDYGYTF. The CDR3 DNA sequence: TGCAGTGCTAGAGATCGTATTTGGGACTATGGCTACACCTTC. The chain has TRBV20-1 and TRBJ1-2; D gene uncertain. Trimming removed 0 bases at V and 3 bases at J, with 11 bases between. The CDR3 totals 14 residues. The germline V gene has CDR1 DFQATT and CDR2 SNEGSKA (reference sequence).

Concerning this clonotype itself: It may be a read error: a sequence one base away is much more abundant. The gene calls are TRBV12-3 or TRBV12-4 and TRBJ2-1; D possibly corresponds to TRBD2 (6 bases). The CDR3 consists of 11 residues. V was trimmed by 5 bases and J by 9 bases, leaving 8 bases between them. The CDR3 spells CASSGEVEQFF. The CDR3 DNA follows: TGTGCCAGCAGTGGGGAGGTTGAGCAGTTCTTC.

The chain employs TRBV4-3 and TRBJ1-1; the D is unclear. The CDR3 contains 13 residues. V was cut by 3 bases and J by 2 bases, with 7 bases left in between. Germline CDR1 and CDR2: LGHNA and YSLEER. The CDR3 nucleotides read TGCGCCAGCAGCCACCCCCCCAACACTGAAGCTTTCTTT. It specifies CASSHPPNTEAFF.

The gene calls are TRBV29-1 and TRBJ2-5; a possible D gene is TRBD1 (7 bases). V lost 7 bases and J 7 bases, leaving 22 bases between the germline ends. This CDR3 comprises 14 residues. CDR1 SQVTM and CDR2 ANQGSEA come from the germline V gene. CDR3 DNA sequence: TGCAGCGCCGGGACAGACCCAAGAGCGGGGACCCAGTACTTC. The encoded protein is CSAGTDPRAGTQYF.

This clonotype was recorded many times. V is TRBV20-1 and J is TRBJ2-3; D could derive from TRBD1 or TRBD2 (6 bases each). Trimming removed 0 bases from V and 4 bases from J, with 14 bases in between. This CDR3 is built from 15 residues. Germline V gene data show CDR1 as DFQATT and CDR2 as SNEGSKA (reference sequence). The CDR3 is CSARDHGGAPDTQYF. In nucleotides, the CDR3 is TGCAGTGCTAGAGATCACGGGGGCGCCCCAGATACGCAGTATTTT.

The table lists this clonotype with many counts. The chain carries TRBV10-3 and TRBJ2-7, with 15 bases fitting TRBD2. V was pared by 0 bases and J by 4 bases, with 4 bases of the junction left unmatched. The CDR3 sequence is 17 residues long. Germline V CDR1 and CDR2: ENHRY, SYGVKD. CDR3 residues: CAISESGLAGGLYEQYF. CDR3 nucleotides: TGTGCCATCAGTGAGTCCGGACTAGCGGGGGGGCTTTACGAGCAGTACTTC.

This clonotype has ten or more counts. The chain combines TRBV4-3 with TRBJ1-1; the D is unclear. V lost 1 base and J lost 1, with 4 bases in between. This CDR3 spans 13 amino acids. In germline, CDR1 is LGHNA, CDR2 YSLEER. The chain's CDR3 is CASSQARNTEAFF. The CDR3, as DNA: TGCGCCAGCAGCCAAGCCAGGAACACTGAAGCTTTCTTT.

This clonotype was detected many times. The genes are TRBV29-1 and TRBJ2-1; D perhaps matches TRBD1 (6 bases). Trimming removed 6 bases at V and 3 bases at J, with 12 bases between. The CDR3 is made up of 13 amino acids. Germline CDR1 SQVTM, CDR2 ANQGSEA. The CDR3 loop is CSVGTSVYNEQFF. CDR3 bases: TGCAGCGTGGGGACATCGGTCTACAATGAGCAGTTCTTC.

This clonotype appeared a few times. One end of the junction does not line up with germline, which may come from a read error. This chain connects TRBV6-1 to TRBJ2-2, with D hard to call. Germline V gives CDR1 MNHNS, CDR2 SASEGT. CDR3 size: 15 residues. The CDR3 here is CASREAKANTGELFF. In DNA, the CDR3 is TGTGCCAGCCGTGAGGCAAAGGCCAACACCGGGGAGCTGTTTTTT.

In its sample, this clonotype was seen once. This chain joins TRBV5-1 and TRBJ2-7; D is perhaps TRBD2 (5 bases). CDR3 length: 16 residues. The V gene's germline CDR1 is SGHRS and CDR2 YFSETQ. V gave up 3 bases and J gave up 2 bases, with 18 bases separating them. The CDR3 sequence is CASSYRRGLNPYEQYV. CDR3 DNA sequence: TGCGCCAGCAGCTACCGGAGAGGGTTAAACCCCTACGAGCAGTACGTC.